Below, 10 T cell receptor beta chains from the same sample are listed, as sequenced in a study of cytomegalovirus exposure and HLA in healthy donors. TCRdb's table, derived via immunoSEQ multiplex PCR, lists solely in-frame clones and lacks some. The data contain under 200,000 clones, around 96% of them singletons. Specimen: PBMCs. These receptors all stem from a woman between 18 and 29 years old in good health and CMV-seronegative.

The V and J genes are TRBV19 and TRBJ2-1, with 7 bases matching TRBD1. The germline gives CDR1 LNHDA, CDR2 SQIVND (reference sequence). V shed 6 bases, J shed 8 bases, and the junction held 7 bases outside the gene matches. This CDR3 spans 13 amino acids. The CDR3 sequence: CASRDRLLDEQFF. Here the CDR3 DNA reads TGTGCCAGTAGGGACAGGTTGCTCGATGAGCAGTTCTTC.

This sequence joins TRBV7-3 and TRBJ1-2, with a weak D call TRBD1 (6 bases). The germline V gene has CDR1 SGHTA and CDR2 FQGTGA. This CDR3 has 15 amino acids. V was pared by 0 bases and J by 7 bases, with 15 bases between. The CDR3 is CASSLTSVRGIGYTF. As DNA, the CDR3 is TGTGCCAGCAGCTTAACTTCGGTCAGGGGAATTGGCTACACCTTC.

The gene calls are TRBV9 and TRBJ1-2; tentatively, D is TRBD1 (6 bases). The ends were cut back, 3 bases at V and 2 bases at J, with 11 bases in the middle. The CDR3 spans 14 residues. Germline V lookup: CDR1 SGDLS, CDR2 YYNGEE. The CDR3 nucleotides read TGTGCCAGCAGCGACAGGACAGCCAACTATGGCTACACCTTC. It codes for CASSDRTANYGYTF.

This clone occurred once. This chain joins TRBV4-1 and TRBJ2-5; 7 bases match TRBD1. Looked up from germline, CDR1 is MGHRA and CDR2 is YSYEKL. The CDR3 totals 15 residues. J lost 4 bases, V lost 4 bases, and 9 bases had no gene match. The CDR3 spells CASSLATGSGETQYF. As DNA, the CDR3 is TGCGCCAGCAGCCTAGCGACAGGGTCAGGAGAGACCCAGTACTTC.

The chain joins TRBV9 to TRBJ1-1; 7 bases fit TRBD1. CDR3 length: 14 residues. Germline V gives CDR1 SGDLS, CDR2 YYNGEE. Trimming cost V 2 bases and J 1 base; bases outside gene matches: 2. In nucleotides, the CDR3 is TGTGCCAGCAGCGTGGACAGGAAGAACACTGAAGCTTTCTTT. Protein sequence: CASSVDRKNTEAFF.

The gene calls are TRBV5-8 and TRBJ2-2, with 7 bases fitting TRBD1. The CDR3 runs 16 residues. J lost 1 base, V lost 2 bases, and 5 bases had no gene match. Germline V gives CDR1 SGHTS, CDR2 YDEGEE. In DNA form, the CDR3 reads TGTGCCAGCAGCTTTTCGACAGGGAGGAACACCGGGGAGCTGTTTTTT. Its protein product is CASSFSTGRNTGELFF.

The chain employs TRBV7-9 and TRBJ2-6, with TRBD2 matching over 11 bases. The CDR3 runs to 17 residues. The junction had 4 bases not matched to a gene; V was cut back by 5 bases and J by 1 base. The germline V gene encodes CDR1 SEHNR and CDR2 FQNEAQ (reference sequence). Here the CDR3 reads CASSASGGLSGANVLTF. In DNA form, the CDR3 reads TGTGCCAGCAGCGCTAGCGGGGGGCTGTCTGGGGCCAACGTCCTGACTTTC.

The J gene is TRBJ1-2, the V gene TRBV20-1, with 9 bases fitting TRBD1. The V segment lost 6 bases and the J segment 8 bases; nucleotides outside the gene matches: 4. Germline lookup yields CDR1 DFQATT and CDR2 SNEGSKA (reference sequence). There are 11 residues in the CDR3. CDR3 coding DNA: TGCAGTGCCACACAGGGGGCGGGCTACACCTTC. Encoded protein: CSATQGAGYTF.

The chain employs TRBV7-9 and TRBJ2-3, with TRBD2 matching 7 bases. The length of the CDR3 is 15 residues. Germline trimming cut 8 bases from V and 0 bases from J; bases unmatched to any gene: 8. Germline V gives CDR1 SEHNR, CDR2 FQNEAQ (reference sequence). CDR3 region: CASSGGAGSTDTQYF. The DNA of the CDR3 is TGTGCCAGCTCCGGAGGAGCGGGGAGCACAGATACGCAGTATTTT.

This clone has a single count. The V call is TRBV9, the J call TRBJ2-5; 11 bases fit TRBD2. The trim removed 3 bases at V and 5 bases at J, leaving 3 bases unmatched. The CDR3 loop spans 14 amino acids. Germline V gene data show CDR1 as SGDLS and CDR2 as YYNGEE. CDR3 nucleotide sequence: TGTGCCAGCAGCGACGGGACTAGCGGCGAGACCCAGTACTTC. Amino acids: CASSDGTSGETQYF.